The 26 T cell receptor beta chains in this list originate from one sample, sequenced in a study of molecular identifiers for immune sequencing clone quantification. Each CDR3 protein gets one entry after TCRdb re-called the PCR reads with MiXCR. The sample has roughly 630,000 distinct CDR3 sequences; around 25% are singletons. The sequencing input was naive CD8+ T cells from blood, with Jurkat cell RNA spiked in. Subset noted: FACS-sorted CD8+CD4-CCR7+CD45RA+ naive T cells. These receptors all stem from a human donor in good health. Some libraries in this study had Jurkat cell RNA spiked in.

This chain connects TRBV4-3 to TRBJ1-3, with D unresolved. This CDR3 comprises 15 residues. Trimming took 1 base from V and 4 from J, leaving 11 bases between them. CDR1 is LGHNA, CDR2 YSLEER, per germline. The CDR3 sequence: CASSQGDSGGNTIYF. In DNA form, the CDR3 reads TGCGCCAGCAGCCAAGGGGATAGTGGGGGAAACACCATATATTTT.

This clonotype was counted a few times. CDR3 nucleotide sequence: TGCGCCAGCAGCCCGGCGGTAGGTGAGCAGTTCTTC. Translated: CASSPAVGEQFF. The rearrangement joins TRBV5-1 to TRBJ2-1; D not certain. Trimming took off 4 bases at V and 9 bases at J, with 11 bases between the two ends. CDR1 is SGHRS and CDR2 is YFSETQ in the germline V gene. This CDR3 comprises 12 residues.

This clonotype was counted a few times. The chain carries TRBV20-1 and TRBJ2-1; D uncertain. In germline, CDR1 is DFQATT, CDR2 SNEGSKA (reference sequence). Trimming left V 6 bases short and J 4 bases short, with 10 bases between. The CDR3 is made up of 12 amino acids. This CDR3 is CSAGDPYNEQFF. CDR3 bases: TGCAGTGCCGGAGATCCTTACAATGAGCAGTTCTTC.

This clonotype was detected ten times or more. The V call is TRBV15, the J call TRBJ2-3; D gene uncertain. The germline V gene encodes CDR1 LNHNV and CDR2 YYDKDF (reference sequence). The CDR3 has 13 residues. Trimming removed 4 bases at V and 3 bases at J, with 8 bases between. The CDR3 spells CATSKWRTDTQYF. DNA for the CDR3: TGTGCCACCAGCAAATGGCGAACAGATACGCAGTATTTT.

This clonotype was found many times. The chain employs TRBV7-6 and TRBJ2-6; D possibly corresponds to TRBD2 (5 bases). Trimming shortened V by 4 bases and J by 2 bases, and 12 bases separated the two germline ends. In germline, CDR1 is SGHVS, CDR2 FNYEAQ. There are 16 residues in the CDR3. The CDR3 loop reads CASSYTAGPGANVLTF. The DNA for the CDR3 is TGTGCCAGCAGCTACACGGCGGGTCCTGGGGCCAACGTCCTGACTTTC.

There are many counts of this clonotype. The V call is TRBV4-3, the J call TRBJ2-7, with TRBD2 matching over 8 bases. Per germline, CDR1 LGHNA and CDR2 YSLEER. Trimming took 4 bases from V and 2 from J; bases not matched to a gene: 13. CDR3 length: 17 amino acids. The CDR3 spells CASSLDRGGRGAYEQYF. As DNA, the CDR3 is TGCGCCAGCAGCCTGGATCGGGGGGGAAGGGGAGCCTACGAGCAGTACTTC.

Remarks on this clonotype: The junction shows a germline mismatch at one end, possibly a read error. The V gene is TRBV7-9, the J gene TRBJ2-5; no definite D call. Germline loops: CDR1 SEHNR, CDR2 FQNEAQ (reference sequence). The CDR3 covers 13 residues. The CDR3, as DNA: TGTGCCAGCGGCTTAATAGGGTTAGAGACCCAGTACTTC. Protein: CASGLIGLETQYF.

This clonotype was found many times. CDR3 sequence: CASSPLSGDYEQYF. CDR3 nucleotide sequence: TGCGCCAGCAGCCCGCTTTCGGGGGACTACGAGCAGTACTTC. V gene TRBV4-1 combines with J gene TRBJ2-7, with D possibly TRBD2 on 6 matching bases. CDR1 and CDR2 from the germline V gene are MGHRA and YSYEKL. Trimming removed 4 bases from V and 3 bases from J, with 13 bases in between. CDR3 length: 14 residues.

Of note for this clonotype: One end of the junction does not line up with germline, which may come from a read error. This chain connects TRBV6-5 to TRBJ2-7; D not certain. Germline CDR1 MNHEY, CDR2 SVGAGI. The CDR3 spans 14 residues. Here the CDR3 reads CAGRVGGGPYQQYF. The CDR3 region has the DNA TGTGCCGGCAGAGTGGGTGGCGGTCCCTACCAGCAGTACTTC.

This clonotype was picked up many times. The chain links TRBV30 to TRBJ2-7; no firm D call. The CDR3 sequence is 12 residues long. V dropped 4 bases and J dropped 3 bases, with 10 bases sitting between them. The germline CDR1 and CDR2 sequences are GTSNPN and SVGIG (reference sequence). The chain's CDR3 is CAWTPDNYEQYF. CDR3 bases: TGTGCCTGGACCCCAGACAACTACGAGCAGTACTTC. The full variable domain, its missing parts supplied by reference TRBV30 and TRBJ2-7, is SQTIHQWPATLVQPVGSPLSLECTVEGTSNPNLYWYRQAAGRGLQLLFYSVGIGQISSEVPQNLSASRPQDRQFILSSKKLLLSDSGFYLCAWTPDNYEQYFGPGTRLTVT.

A word on this clonotype: Being one base from a much bigger clone, this may be a read error. The V and J genes are TRBV12-3 or TRBV12-4 and TRBJ2-1; 10 nucleotides agree with TRBD2. CDR3 length equals 16 residues. CDR3 DNA sequence: TGTGCCAGCAGTCTCCCAGCGGGAGGGCCGAACAATGCGCAGTTCTTC. Amino acid sequence: CASSLPAGGPNNAQFF.

This clonotype has a count of ten or more. The V gene is TRBV9, the J gene TRBJ2-7, with 16 bases fitting TRBD2. V was pared by 4 bases and J by 9 bases, with 4 bases of the junction left unmatched. The CDR3 consists of 14 residues. Germline-derived CDR1 and CDR2 are SGDLS and YYNGEE. The CDR3 spells CASSPGTSGRVQYF. For the CDR3, the DNA is TGTGCCAGCAGCCCCGGGACTAGCGGGAGGGTGCAGTACTTC. The variable domain in full, with the rest retrieved from reference TRBV9 and TRBJ2-7, is DSGVTQTPKHLITATGQRVTLRCSPRSGDLSVYWYQQSLDQGLQFLIQYYNGEERAKGNILERFSAQQFPDLHSELNLSSLELGDSALYFCASSPGTSGRVQYFGPGTRLTVT.

To note about this clonotype: At one end, the junction sequence differs from germline, possibly due to a read error. The CDR3 DNA sequence: TGTGCCAGCAGCGGCAGACTAGCGGAGGACAATGAGCGGTTCTTC. Translating it yields CASSGRLAEDNERFF. The chain is built from TRBV2 and TRBJ2-1, with 9 bases fitting TRBD2. The germline CDR1 and CDR2 sequences are SNHLY and FYNNEI. The CDR3 extends over 15 amino acids.

This clonotype came up a few times. The J gene is TRBJ2-7, the V gene TRBV6-6; no definite D call. Trimming shortened V by 6 bases and J by 0 bases, and 15 bases separated the two germline ends. Germline-derived CDR1 and CDR2 are MNHNY and SVGAGI (reference sequence). CDR3 length: 15 residues. The CDR3 region has the DNA TGTGCCAGCAGCCGATATAACAGTGACTCCTACGAGCAGTACTTC. This gives the protein CASSRYNSDSYEQYF.

Points on this clonotype: This may be a read error, as it is one base from a much larger clone. The CDR3 sequence: CASSSGTTTEASF. The CDR3 coding sequence is TGTGCCAGCAGCTCCGGGACAACCACCGAAGCTTCCTTT. The chain recombines TRBV28 with TRBJ1-1, with a possible D match to TRBD1 (6 bases). Per the germline V gene, CDR1 is MDHEN and CDR2 is SYDVKM. This CDR3 has 13 residues.

For this clonotype: Here the CDR3 omits its conserved ending phenylalanine or tryptophan, so a read error is the likely source. This chain uses TRBV4-1 with TRBJ1-5; 9 positions match TRBD1. This CDR3 has 16 amino acids. The ends lost 3 bases at V and 6 bases at J; junction bases unmatched: 9. CDR1 and CDR2 from the germline V gene are MGHRA and YSYEKL. For the CDR3, the DNA is TGCGCCAGCAGCCAGGAGACCGGGACAGGGCGTCAGCCCCAGCATCTT. This sequence encodes CASSQETGTGRQPQHL.

In regard to this clonotype: With a much larger clone just one base away, this may be a read error. The chain links TRBV6-2 or TRBV6-3 to TRBJ2-7; D is perhaps TRBD2 (5 bases). The V gene lost 6 bases and the J gene lost 4 bases, with 19 bases spanning the gap. Germline loops: CDR1 MNHEY, CDR2 SVGEGT. The length of the CDR3 is 15 residues. CDR3 in amino acids: CASRGGPSSTYEQYF. The CDR3 DNA reads as TGTGCCAGCAGAGGCGGGCCTAGCTCAACGTACGAGCAGTACTTC.

This clonotype was found once. V gene TRBV5-6 combines with J gene TRBJ1-5, with 7 nucleotides matching TRBD1. Germline V lookup: CDR1 SGHDT, CDR2 YYEEEE. The CDR3 has 16 amino acids. V gave up 3 bases and J gave up 5 bases; unmatched junction bases: 11. The CDR3 coding sequence is TGTGCCAGCAGCTCAGGGGGGCCAGGGATCGATCAGCCCCAGCATTTT. It encodes CASSSGGPGIDQPQHF. Combining the CDR3 with reference TRBV5-6 and TRBJ1-5 gives the whole variable domain DAGVTQSPTHLIKTRGQQVTLRCSPKSGHDTVSWYQQALGQGPQFIFQYYEEEERQRGNFPDRFSGHQFPNYSSELNVNALLLGDSALYLCASSSGGPGIDQPQHFGDGTRLSIL.

V gene TRBV6-2 or TRBV6-3 combines with J gene TRBJ1-5, with D possibly TRBD1 on 6 matching bases. CDR1 MNHEY and CDR2 SVGEGT come from the germline V gene. V was pared by 4 bases and J by 0 bases, with 10 bases between. This CDR3 comprises 15 residues. In DNA, the CDR3 is TGTGCCAGCAGTTTGGGACACCGTAGCAATCAGCCCCAGCATTTT. It specifies CASSLGHRSNQPQHF.

This clonotype was observed many times. V gene TRBV2 combines with J gene TRBJ1-6; D call uncertain. Germline assignment: CDR1 SNHLY and CDR2 FYNNEI. V was pared by 1 base and J by 2 bases, with 6 bases between. The CDR3 has 15 residues. The CDR3 is CASSEGVPYNSPLHF. The CDR3 bases are TGTGCCAGCAGTGAAGGGGTCCCCTATAATTCACCCCTCCACTTT. Drawing the rest from reference TRBV2 and TRBJ1-6, the complete variable domain is EPEVTQTPSHQVTQMGQEVILRCVPISNHLYFYWYRQILGQKVEFLVSFYNNEISEKSEIFDDQFSVERPDGSNFTLKIRSTKLEDSAMYFCASSEGVPYNSPLHFGNGTRLTVT.

The chain recombines TRBV6-5 with TRBJ2-5; D not certain. Per germline, CDR1 MNHEY and CDR2 SVGAGI. The CDR3 loop spans 14 amino acids. Trimming left V 0 bases short and J 0 bases short, with 5 bases between. The CDR3 nucleotides are TGTGCCAGCAGTTACTCACGGGACCAAGAGACCCAGTACTTC. Its protein is CASSYSRDQETQYF.

This clonotype was found many times. The chain recombines TRBV29-1 with TRBJ2-7, with D tentatively TRBD2 (5 bases). Trimming took off 3 bases at V and 4 bases at J, with 7 bases between the two ends. The CDR3 runs to 11 residues. Germline V gene data show CDR1 as SQVTM and CDR2 as ANQGSEA. The CDR3 protein is CSVEDSYEQYF. The CDR3 DNA is TGCAGCGTTGAGGACTCATACGAGCAGTACTTC.

This clonotype was picked up a small number of times. The chain links TRBV5-3 to TRBJ2-5; D could derive from TRBD1 or TRBD2 (5 bases each). TRBV5-3 is treated as an ORF (open reading frame) with a function not yet certain. V was cut by 8 bases and J by 2 bases, with 16 bases left in between. The CDR3 loop spans 14 amino acids. CDR3 sequence reads: CASSPGTLQETQYF. CDR3 DNA: TGTGCCAGCAGCCCTGGGACGCTTCAAGAGACCCAGTACTTC.

This clonotype came up many times. V usage is TRBV7-2 and J usage is TRBJ2-7; D is ambiguous. CDR3 length: 13 amino acids. V was pared by 5 bases and J by 5 bases, with 13 bases between. From germline, CDR1 is SGHTA and CDR2 FQGNSA. The CDR3 DNA sequence: TGTGCCAGCAGCCTCCCGGAAAGAGACGAGCAGTACTTC. It encodes CASSLPERDEQYF.

As concerns this clonotype: This sequence may be a read error, since a much larger clone differs from it by one base. The chain links TRBV5-1 to TRBJ1-1, with D perhaps TRBD1 (5 bases). Germline V gives CDR1 SGHRS, CDR2 YFSETQ. CDR3 size: 16 residues. V shed 0 bases and J shed 4 bases, with 16 bases lying between them. Here the CDR3 reads CASSLGTGNFATEAFF. The CDR3 DNA sequence: TGCGCCAGCAGCTTGGGAACAGGCAACTTTGCCACTGAAGCTTTCTTT.

Details on this clonotype: A single base separates this from a much larger clone, so it may be a read error. The J gene is TRBJ2-3, the V gene TRBV5-1, with TRBD2 identical over 9 bases. Per the germline V gene, CDR1 is SGHRS and CDR2 is YFSETQ. This CDR3 contains 15 residues. The CDR3 spells CDSKVAGGSTDTQYF. As DNA, the CDR3 is TGCGACAGCAAGGTCGCGGGAGGGAGCACAGATACGCAGTATTTT.